This TCR beta chain was retrieved from a study of blood T cells in healthy people across ages. CDR1 is LGHNA, CDR2 YSLEER, per germline. This CDR3 region has 16 residues. Of note for this clonotype: At one of its ends the junction is not consistent with the germline gene, which may arise from a read error.

A sample-barcoded 5' primer and a J-beta primer mix were used in a second PCR of roughly 6 to 12 cycles. TCRdb passed the 5' RACE reads through MiXCR, listing each CDR3 protein once. The sample consists of more than 550,000 distinct CDR3 sequences, approximately 21% of them appearing once. Sequencing was performed on blood. This chain uses TRBV4-3 with TRBJ2-1; 8 nucleotides line up with TRBD2. The TCR comes from a man between 65 and 85 years old in good health. DNA of the CDR3: TGCGCCGGCAGCCAAGGACTAGCAGCCTCCTACAATGAGCAGTTCTTC. Translated, it gives CAGSQGLAASYNEQFF.